The clone carrying this TCR beta chain came up a few times. What it binds is unknown. The V gene's germline CDR1 is SGHKS and CDR2 YYEKEE (reference sequence). V was pared by 1 base and J by 3 bases, with 5 bases between. The CDR3 runs to 12 residues. These data come from a study of T-cell memory formation after mild COVID-19. Study overall: TCR clusters largely stayed donor specific.

The study's findings and limits: Balance between CD4 and CD8 was seen in clones contracting day 15 to 85, and a CD4+ lean was seen in later expanders. There were some responding clones in pre-infection memory, which suggested that cross-reactive memory had joined. Proof of SARS-CoV-2 specificity was absent for the second-wave clones that crested on day 37.

MiXCR was run by TCRdb on the 5' RACE reads, yielding one entry per CDR3 protein. The sample records 300,000 or so distinct CDR3 sequences, around 15% being singletons. V gene TRBV5-5 combines with J gene TRBJ2-7; D gene unclear. What was sequenced was PBMCs or a T cell subset sorted from them (not recorded which). The TCR sequence derives from a man between 18 and 35 years old who had mild COVID-19 (a few samples of this study predate the infection). Cell type and time point are not known. The CDR3 bases are TGTGCCAGCAGCTTGTCAGACTACGAGCAGTACTTC. Translating gives CASSLSDYEQYF.